This TCR beta chain was observed in a study of T cells in Graves' hyperthyroidism and ophthalmopathy. Amplification of TCR beta CDR3 regions was performed using RNA transcripts as template. A set of HTBI primers served as the primers for a first-round RT-PCR of the TCR CDR3. TCRdb ran MiXCR on the multiplex PCR reads and lists one entry per CDR3 protein. Of about 360,000 distinct CDR3 sequences listed, roughly an eighth are singletons. This clonotype was seen a few times. This CDR3 contains 16 residues. Germline V gene lookup returns CDR1 MNHEY and CDR2 SVGAGI. Trimming cost V 0 bases and J 4 bases; bases outside gene matches: 8.

The chain recombines TRBV6-5 with TRBJ1-2; TRBD1 matches 7 bases. The receptor comes from a young woman with Graves' hyperthyroidism. Material for sequencing was blood. In DNA, the CDR3 is TGTGCCAGCAGTTACTCGTTCGAGACAGGGTCCTATGGCTACACCTTC. Translation gives CASSYSFETGSYGYTF.